A selection of T cell receptor beta chains follows, all from one sample in a study of blood T cell repertoires in COVID-19. Data came from immunoSEQ multiplex PCR; TCRdb stores just in-frame clones and leaves some out. The table records some 190,000 clones, roughly 76% of them present only once. The sequencing input was peripheral blood. The receptor source for this set is a woman aged 40 to 50 with COVID-19, enrolled during active disease. CDR3s include the opening cysteine and the closing phenylalanine or tryptophan. A D gene is named only where the DNA matches it firmly. Clone size appears in some rows only: once, few, many, or a class for an expanded clone.

V: TRBV23-1
J: TRBJ1-5
size: NA
D: NA
CDR3: CASSHPAADRKRRQPQHF
DNA: TGCGCCAGCAGTCACCCCGCCGCCGACAGAAAAAGACGTCAGCCCCAGCATTTT

V: TRBV3-1/TRBV3-2
J: TRBJ2-1
size: NA
D: NA
CDR3: CASKDSERGEQFF
DNA: TGTGCCAGCAAGGATTCGGAAAGGGGGGAGCAGTTCTTC

V: TRBV5-5
J: TRBJ2-1
size: NA
D: TRBD2
CDR3: CASSASGRNYNEQFF
DNA: TGTGCCAGCAGCGCTAGCGGGAGGAACTACAATGAGCAGTTCTTC

V: TRBV10-2
J: TRBJ2-3
size: NA
D: TRBD1
CDR3: CASGPTGLTDTQYF
DNA: TGCGCCAGCGGCCCGACAGGGCTCACAGATACGCAGTATTTT

V: TRBV9
J: TRBJ2-1
size: NA
D: NA
CDR3: CASSVESIPGHEQFF
DNA: TGTGCCAGCAGCGTAGAGAGTATCCCGGGTCATGAGCAGTTCTTC

V: TRBV5-1
J: TRBJ2-3
size: NA
D: TRBD1
CDR3: CASSFRQGLLGTDTQYF
DNA: TGCGCCAGCAGCTTCCGACAGGGGCTATTGGGCACAGATACGCAGTATTTT

V: TRBV27
J: TRBJ2-7
size: NA
D: TRBD2
CDR3: CASSFGGTEQYF
DNA: TGTGCCAGCAGTTTCGGGGGGACCGAGCAGTACTTC

V: TRBV9
J: TRBJ2-6
size: NA
D: NA
CDR3: CASSAGLGGANVLTF
DNA: TGTGCCAGCAGCGCGGGGTTGGGAGGGGCCAACGTCCTGACTTTC

V: TRBV7-6
J: TRBJ1-3
size: NA
D: NA
CDR3: CASSPSNTIYF
DNA: TGTGCCAGCAGCCCCTCCAACACCATATATTTT

V: TRBV6-1
J: TRBJ1-4
size: NA
D: TRBD1
CDR3: CASRTGASGEKLFF
DNA: TGTGCCAGCAGAACAGGGGCCTCGGGAGAAAAACTGTTTTTT

V: TRBV7-8
J: TRBJ1-5
size: once
D: NA
CDR3: CASSIGRGKGNQPQHF
DNA: TGTGCCAGCAGCATCGGGCGGGGGAAGGGCAATCAGCCCCAGCATTTT

V: TRBV11-2
J: TRBJ1-4
size: NA
D: TRBD1
CDR3: CASSLGAGGTLNEKLFF
DNA: TGTGCCAGCAGCTTAGGGGCAGGGGGGACTTTAAATGAAAAACTGTTTTTT

V: TRBV7-6
J: TRBJ2-1
size: NA
D: TRBD2
CDR3: CASSPRTSGGGGNEQFF
DNA: TGTGCCAGCAGCCCCCGGACTAGCGGGGGGGGTGGCAATGAGCAGTTCTTC

V: TRBV18
J: TRBJ2-1
size: once
D: NA
CDR3: CASSPGLLDEQFF
DNA: TGTGCCAGCTCACCAGGACTTTTGGATGAGCAGTTCTTC

V: TRBV19
J: TRBJ1-4
size: NA
D: TRBD1
CDR3: CASREPGQGIEKLFF
DNA: TGTGCCAGTAGAGAGCCGGGACAGGGTATCGAAAAACTGTTTTTT

V: TRBV5-1
J: TRBJ1-5
size: few
D: TRBD1
CDR3: CASSLGAGGGNQPQHF
DNA: TGCGCCAGCAGCTTGGGGGCAGGGGGCGGCAATCAGCCCCAGCATTTT

V: TRBV5-4
J: TRBJ1-5
size: NA
D: NA
CDR3: CASSLGGVRNQPQHF
DNA: TGTGCCAGCAGCTTGGGGGGGGTCCGGAATCAGCCCCAGCATTTT

V: TRBV9
J: TRBJ1-1
size: NA
D: TRBD1
CDR3: CASSVTTGGAEAFF
DNA: TGTGCCAGCAGCGTAACCACAGGGGGGGCTGAAGCTTTCTTT

V: TRBV7-6
J: TRBJ2-2
size: NA
D: NA
CDR3: CASSLGAARSTGELFF
DNA: TGTGCCAGCAGCTTAGGTGCGGCCCGCAGCACCGGGGAGCTGTTTTTT

V: TRBV6-5
J: TRBJ1-1
size: NA
D: NA
CDR3: CASSYFGGTEAFF
DNA: TGTGCCAGCAGTTACTTTGGAGGCACTGAAGCTTTCTTT

V: TRBV13
J: TRBJ1-1
size: NA
D: TRBD1
CDR3: CASSFRDRNTEAFF
DNA: TGTGCCAGCAGCTTCCGGGACAGGAACACTGAAGCTTTCTTT

V: TRBV4-2
J: TRBJ2-7
size: NA
D: TRBD1
CDR3: CASSQPGQGPEQYF
DNA: TGTGCCAGCAGCCAACCGGGACAGGGACCCGAGCAGTACTTC

V: TRBV27
J: TRBJ1-1
size: few
D: NA
CDR3: CASSLQGLNTEAFF
DNA: TGTGCCAGCAGTTTACAGGGGTTGAACACTGAAGCTTTCTTT

V: TRBV5-4
J: TRBJ1-2
size: NA
D: NA
CDR3: CASNPAGADYGYTF
DNA: TGTGCCAGCAACCCGGCGGGGGCGGACTATGGCTACACCTTC

V: TRBV7-8
J: TRBJ2-1
size: NA
D: TRBD2
CDR3: CASSINFGGGIYNEQFF
DNA: TGTGCCAGCAGCATTAACTTTGGGGGGGGGATTTACAATGAGCAGTTCTTC

V: TRBV9
J: TRBJ2-2
size: NA
D: NA
CDR3: CASSVATGWGTGELFF
DNA: TGTGCCAGCAGCGTAGCCACAGGCTGGGGCACCGGGGAGCTGTTTTTT

V: TRBV30
J: TRBJ2-5
size: NA
D: TRBD1
CDR3: CAWRGQGTALGETQYF
DNA: TGTGCCTGGAGAGGACAAGGGACAGCTCTAGGAGAGACCCAGTACTTC

V: TRBV9
J: TRBJ2-1
size: NA
D: TRBD1
CDR3: CASSSKRDRGLNEQFF
DNA: TGTGCCAGCAGCTCGAAAAGGGACAGGGGGCTAAATGAGCAGTTCTTC

V: TRBV3-1/TRBV3-2
J: TRBJ2-5
size: once
D: NA
CDR3: CASSQGPGEQETQYF
DNA: TGTGCCAGCAGCCAAGGGCCGGGAGAACAAGAGACCCAGTACTTC

V: TRBV15
J: TRBJ1-2
size: NA
D: NA
CDR3: CATSRSGVGGYTF
DNA: TGTGCCACCAGCAGATCCGGGGTTGGAGGCTACACCTTC